Presented here are 9 T cell receptor beta chains from one specimen sequenced in a study of read filtering for tumor transcriptome and immune sequencing. Molecular barcoded adaptors covering alpha/delta and beta/gamma chains were used on 400 ng RNA. One entry per CDR3 protein results from TCRdb running MiXCR on the reads. The sample holds 50,000 or so distinct CDR3 sequences, 12% seen once. Sequencing was done on a sample of a population of CD138-negative cells sorted from bone marrow. The receptor set was obtained from a donor at least 40 years old with multiple myeloma.

As concerns this clonotype: Being one base from a much bigger clone, this may be a read error. V usage is TRBV6-2 or TRBV6-3 and J usage is TRBJ2-3; D perhaps matches TRBD2 (6 bases). Germline CDR1 and CDR2: MNHEY and SVGEGT. The CDR3 contains 14 residues. Trimming cost V 10 bases and J 1 base, with 15 bases left between them. CDR3 sequence (DNA): TGTGCCATCGTTACCGGCGGGGGCACAGATACGCAGTATTTT. Its protein product is CAIVTGGGTDTQYF.

Ten or more counts support this clonotype. This chain joins TRBV4-1 and TRBJ1-2; no clear D gene. The CDR3 spans 12 residues. Germline V gene data show CDR1 as MGHRA and CDR2 as YSYEKL. Trimming cost V 1 base and J 14 bases, with 14 bases left between them. For the CDR3, the DNA is TGCGCCAGCAGCCAAGGAACGACCGACTTAACCTTC. This codes for CASSQGTTDLTF.

This chain connects TRBV29-1 to TRBJ2-5; D is possibly TRBD2 (7 bases). The CDR3 is 13 residues long. Between the trimmed V and J ends, which lost 7 bases and 5 bases, there was a span of 17 bases. Germline loops: CDR1 SQVTM, CDR2 ANQGSEA. CDR3 protein: CSALGGAEETQYF. The CDR3 bases are TGCAGCGCATTAGGGGGGGCTGAGGAGACCCAGTACTTC.

In this sample, this clonotype turned up a few times. This could be a read error, since a much larger clone is one nucleotide away. The missing conserved phenylalanine or tryptophan at the end of this CDR3 makes a read error likely. The chain is built from TRBV7-2 and TRBJ1-1, with 9 bases that match TRBD1. The CDR3 extends over 13 amino acids. V trimming: 2 bases; J trimming: 8 bases; junction bases outside the gene matches: 3. Germline V gene lookup returns CDR1 SGHTA and CDR2 FQGNSA. CDR3 in DNA: TGTGCCAGCAGCTTAAACAGGGGGCGCGAAGCTTTCTCT. Amino acids: CASSLNRGREAFS.

This clonotype was recorded many times. This rearrangement joins TRBV20-1 to TRBJ1-2; D gene uncertain. The CDR3 covers 11 residues. Trimming removed 0 bases from V and 11 bases from J, with 10 bases in between. Germline V gives CDR1 DFQATT, CDR2 SNEGSKA (reference sequence). CDR3 DNA sequence: TGCAGTGCTAGAGAGGAGCCCCGTTACACCTTC. Translating it yields CSAREEPRYTF.

This clonotype was counted many times. This chain joins TRBV19 and TRBJ2-5, with D unclear. Germline V lookup: CDR1 LNHDA, CDR2 SQIVND (reference sequence). V gave up 1 base and J gave up 0 bases, with 3 bases separating them. The CDR3 runs 13 residues. The CDR3 spells CASSIADQETQYF. In DNA form, the CDR3 reads TGTGCCAGTAGTATAGCCGACCAAGAGACCCAGTACTTC.

This clonotype turned up a few times. Here the CDR3 DNA reads TGTGCCAGCAGCCAAGGCGGCGGGGGGAACCAAGAGACCCAGTACTTC. Protein sequence: CASSQGGGGNQETQYF. The chain joins TRBV3-1 to TRBJ2-5; 8 bases match TRBD2. CDR1 and CDR2 (germline): LGHDT, YNNKEL (reference sequence). The ends lost 1 base at V and 0 bases at J; junction bases unmatched: 4. The CDR3 is 16 residues long.

A remark on this clonotype: A read error is the likely source, as a far larger clone sits one nucleotide away. V is TRBV12-3 or TRBV12-4 and J is TRBJ1-6; 7 nucleotides agree with TRBD1. The CDR3 length is 17 residues. Trimming took 3 bases from V and 13 from J; bases not matched to a gene: 18. The CDR3 sequence is CASSFDGAQGVGRPLHF. CDR3 nucleotides: TGTGCCAGCAGTTTCGATGGGGCGCAGGGGGTAGGTAGGCCCCTCCACTTT.

This clonotype was counted a few times. The V and J genes are TRBV20-1 and TRBJ1-1; D might be TRBD1 (5 bases). V dropped 0 bases and J dropped 9 bases, with 11 bases sitting between them. The length of the CDR3 is 12 residues. Germline CDR1 reads DFQATT; CDR2 reads SNEGSKA (reference sequence). CDR3 nucleotides: TGCAGTGCTAGAGAGGGGGAACCCAAAGCTTTCTTT. The encoded protein is CSAREGEPKAFF.